This T cell receptor (beta chain) was found in a study of CD8 T cells in ankylosing spondylitis (dated by TCRdb to about 2017). Background on the whole study: To find TCR variants linked to disease, the study profiled T cell receptor beta repertoires in ankylosing spondylitis patients and healthy donors. The full study cohort comprised around 23 ankylosing spondylitis patients and over 95 healthy donors. Peripheral blood was sampled, and synovial fluid was additionally collected from ankylosing spondylitis patients. Overall results and qualifications from the work: A CD8+ phenotype was shown by the disease-linked clones, which were found at relatively low frequencies in peripheral blood. Blood from ankylosing spondylitis patients appeared to be characterized by a TCR beta motif composed of under 10 highly homologous amino acid variants. The disease-linked clones were reported to be significantly enriched in matched synovial fluid samples from ankylosing spondylitis patients. Some motif variants were previously reported in synovial fluid and blood of reactive arthritis patients, suggesting common disease-initiation mechanisms.

Taken from the germline V gene (reference sequence), the CDR1 and CDR2 loops are SEHNR and FQNEAQ. V loses 1 base, J loses 3 bases, and the germline ends lie 13 bases apart. Taken from cysteine to phenylalanine, the CDR3 has 15 residues. The kept DNA is CDR3 alone, 45 bases in frame from the first base. This clonotype came up a few times. Which antigen it targets is not known. It has no much larger one-base neighbor in the sample; base qualities were not kept. Instrument on record: Illumina HiSeq 2500. TCR beta libraries were prepared by quantitative 5'-RACE with molecular barcodes. The original methods were these. A new computational method, built on a probabilistic model of VDJ rearrangement, was used to identify disease-linked TCR variants. TCRdb handled the public reads itself, with Q25 trimming in fastp and clone calling in MiXCR, and kept productive beta chains. Identical CDR3 protein sequences are pooled into one entry, listed with their most common genes and DNA. The V and J calls here are based on TCRdb, not the publication. The sample profile shows 300,000 to 400,000 distinct CDR3 sequences; around 20% of them were found once. Over 10% of the sample goes to the ten largest clones.

Sequencing used blood, either unsorted or a sorted T cell fraction (not recorded which). The clonotype originates from a male donor with ankylosing spondylitis or in good health (not recorded which). The chain employs TRBV7-9 and TRBJ2-7; the D element could tentatively be TRBD1 or TRBD2, as 5 bases agree for each. The nucleotide sequence reads TGTGCCAGCAGCTTAGTGGTAGGGGCGGGCTACGAGCAGTACTTC. This codes for CASSLVVGAGYEQYF. With the portions outside the CDR3 filled from the reference TRBV7-9 and TRBJ2-7 genes, the complete variable region becomes DTGVSQNPRHKITKRGQNVTFRCDPISEHNRLYWYRQTLGQGPEFLTYFQNEAQLEKSRLLSDRFSAERPKGSFSTLEIQRTEQGDSAMYLCASSLVVGAGYEQYFGPGTRLTVT.